This TCR beta chain comes out of a study of radiation and T cells in renal cell carcinoma. General study points: Top tumor clonotypes rose in blood 2 weeks post-radiation, then contracted.

This clone is a singleton in its sample. Its antigen is unknown. The CDR3 contains 10 residues. The V end was cut by 6 bases, the J end by 13 bases, with 10 bases between. The germline V gene has CDR1 DFQATT and CDR2 SNEGSKA (reference sequence). Time point defined: blood 4 weeks post-SBRT, at nephrectomy. Treatment reported: 15 Gy SBRT to primary tumor, nephrectomy 4 weeks later. Nephrectomy followed 15 Gy stereotactic body radiation by 4 weeks. Sequencing was performed with immunoSEQ multiplex PCR; in TCRdb, only in-frame clones are kept and a portion is missing. Here the sample spans some 81,000 clones, about 88% being singletons.

The material was blood, obtained from a patient whose treatment included radiotherapy and nephrectomy. The receptor was derived from a woman aged 70 to 79 with renal cell carcinoma. The chain is built from TRBV20-1 and TRBJ1-6; D may be TRBD1 (6 bases). The CDR3 reads CSAGAGPLHF. CDR3 DNA: TGCAGTGCGGGGGCAGGGCCCCTCCACTTT.